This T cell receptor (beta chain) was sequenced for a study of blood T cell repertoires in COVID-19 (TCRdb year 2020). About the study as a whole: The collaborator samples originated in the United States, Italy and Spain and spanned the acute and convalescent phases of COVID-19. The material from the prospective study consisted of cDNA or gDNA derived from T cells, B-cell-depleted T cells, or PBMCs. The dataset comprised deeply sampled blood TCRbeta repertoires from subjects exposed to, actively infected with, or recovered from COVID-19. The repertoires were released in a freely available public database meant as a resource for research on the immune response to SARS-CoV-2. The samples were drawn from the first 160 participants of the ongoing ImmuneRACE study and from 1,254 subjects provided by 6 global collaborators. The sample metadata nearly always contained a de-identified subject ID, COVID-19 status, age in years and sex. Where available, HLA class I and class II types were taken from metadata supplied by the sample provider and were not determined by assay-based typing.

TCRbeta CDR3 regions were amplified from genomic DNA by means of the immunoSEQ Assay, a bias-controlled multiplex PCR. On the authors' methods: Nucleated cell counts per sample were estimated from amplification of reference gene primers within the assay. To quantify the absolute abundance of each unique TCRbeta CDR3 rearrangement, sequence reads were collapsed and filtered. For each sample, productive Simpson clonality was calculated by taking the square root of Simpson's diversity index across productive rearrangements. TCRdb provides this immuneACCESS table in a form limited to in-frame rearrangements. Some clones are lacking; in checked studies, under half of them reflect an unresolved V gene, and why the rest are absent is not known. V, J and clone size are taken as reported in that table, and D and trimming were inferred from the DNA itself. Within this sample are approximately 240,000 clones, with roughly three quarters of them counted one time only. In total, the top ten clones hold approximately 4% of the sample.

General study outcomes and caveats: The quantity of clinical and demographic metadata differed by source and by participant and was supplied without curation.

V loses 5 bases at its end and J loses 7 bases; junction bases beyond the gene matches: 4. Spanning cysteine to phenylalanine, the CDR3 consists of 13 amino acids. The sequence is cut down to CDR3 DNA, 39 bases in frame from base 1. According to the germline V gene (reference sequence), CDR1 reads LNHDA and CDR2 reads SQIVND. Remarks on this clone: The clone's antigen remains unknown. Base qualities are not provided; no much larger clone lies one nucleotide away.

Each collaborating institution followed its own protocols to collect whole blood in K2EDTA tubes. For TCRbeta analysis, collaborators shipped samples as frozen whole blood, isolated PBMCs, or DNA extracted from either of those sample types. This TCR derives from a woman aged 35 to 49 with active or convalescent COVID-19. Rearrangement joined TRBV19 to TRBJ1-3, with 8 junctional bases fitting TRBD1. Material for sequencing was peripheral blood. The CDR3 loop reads CASSSRDRNTIYF. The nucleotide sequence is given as TGTGCCAGTAGTTCCAGGGACAGGAACACCATATATTTT.